The 28 T cell receptor beta chains below all came from one sample that was sequenced in a study of blood T cell repertoires in COVID-19. This table comes from immunoSEQ multiplex PCR, and its TCRdb copy is limited to in-frame clones, with some not included. The table records about 360,000 clones, roughly 86% of them present only once. The sample taken for sequencing was peripheral blood. All receptors come from a human donor in a cohort sampled during active COVID-19.

The V gene is TRBV5-8, the J gene TRBJ1-4; possible D gene TRBD1, 5 bases. V lost 0 bases to trimming and J lost 5 bases, with 11 bases between them. CDR1 SGHTS and CDR2 YDEGEE come from the germline V gene. The CDR3 totals 15 residues. The CDR3 nucleotides read TGTGCCAGCAGCTTGGCAGGGCGTATGAATGAAAAACTGTTTTTT. Amino acid sequence: CASSLAGRMNEKLFF.

The count of this clone is one. The rearrangement uses TRBV29-1 and TRBJ1-4; 10 positions agree with TRBD1. The J segment lost 3 bases and the V segment lost 7 bases, leaving 8 bases of the junction unmatched. Germline CDR1 SQVTM, CDR2 ANQGSEA. The length of the CDR3 is 15 residues. The chain's CDR3 is CSARTGGAPNEKLFF. The CDR3 DNA reads TGCAGCGCCCGGACAGGGGGGGCTCCTAATGAAAAACTGTTTTTT.

This clone was found a few times. Other DNA sequences in the same sample also yield this CDR3. This chain links TRBV6-5 with TRBJ2-2; possibly TRBD1 for D (6 bases). CDR3 size: 15 residues. CDR1 is MNHEY and CDR2 is SVGAGI in the germline V gene. V lost 5 bases to trimming and J lost 4 bases, with 14 bases between them. This CDR3 reads CASSPLGAVTGELFF. CDR3 coding DNA: TGTGCCAGCAGTCCTTTGGGGGCGGTCACCGGGGAGCTGTTTTTT.

The V and J genes are TRBV19 and TRBJ1-6; D uncertain. Trimming removed 3 bases from V and 9 bases from J, with 12 bases in between. Germline V gene data show CDR1 as LNHDA and CDR2 as SQIVND (reference sequence). The CDR3 totals 14 residues. The CDR3 is CASSIDTISSPLHF. The CDR3 nucleotides read TGTGCCAGTAGTATTGACACAATATCTTCACCCCTCCACTTT.

This rearrangement joins TRBV4-1 to TRBJ2-7, with D possibly being TRBD1 (5 bases). There are 17 residues in the CDR3. Deletions cut 0 bases from V and 4 bases from J, with 19 bases between. The germline V gene has CDR1 MGHRA and CDR2 YSYEKL. The CDR3 region has the DNA TGCGCCAGCAGCCAAGAGTATGAGCCGGGCAGGGCTTACGAGCAGTACTTC. Its translation is CASSQEYEPGRAYEQYF.

This chain connects TRBV7-2 to TRBJ2-5, with 12 bases aligning to TRBD1. Trimming at V came to 1 base and at J to 3 bases, leaving 6 bases not matched to a gene. This CDR3 region has 17 residues. Germline lookup yields CDR1 SGHTA and CDR2 FQGNSA. CDR3 in amino acids: CASSLGDRGRREETQYF. DNA of the CDR3: TGTGCCAGCAGCTTAGGGGACAGGGGGCGGCGAGAAGAGACCCAGTACTTC. Variable domain in full (rest from reference TRBV7-2 and TRBJ2-5): GAGVSQSPSNKVTEKGKDVELRCDPISGHTALYWYRQSLGQGLEFLIYFQGNSAPDKSGLPSDRFSAERTGGSVSTLTIQRTQQEDSAVYLCASSLGDRGRREETQYFGPGTRLLVL.

This clone appeared a single time. The J gene is TRBJ1-6, the V gene TRBV30; TRBD1 is a possible D gene (6 bases). CDR1 GTSNPN and CDR2 SVGIG come from the germline V gene (reference sequence). The CDR3 has 14 residues. V lost 3 bases and J lost 9, with 15 bases in between. CDR3: CAWRSAGETSPLHF. The CDR3 nucleotides are TGTGCCTGGAGGAGCGCAGGGGAAACTTCACCCCTCCACTTT.

This clone was observed a handful of times. The rearrangement links TRBV5-1 to TRBJ1-1; D call uncertain. CDR3 size: 15 residues. Germline CDR1 reads SGHRS; CDR2 reads YFSETQ. V lost 2 bases and J lost 3, with 14 bases in between. The CDR3 nucleotides read TGCGCCAGCAGCTTAGTCCAGGAGGAGGACACTGAAGCTTTCTTT. Protein: CASSLVQEEDTEAFF.

This chain joins TRBV6-5 and TRBJ2-1; 10 nucleotides line up with TRBD1. This CDR3 is built from 14 residues. The V segment lost 6 bases and the J segment 8 bases; nucleotides outside the gene matches: 7. Germline CDR1 reads MNHEY; CDR2 reads SVGAGI. The CDR3 DNA is TGTGCCAGCAGGTTGATGACAGGGGGCGATGAGCAGTTCTTC. It is translated as CASRLMTGGDEQFF.

V is TRBV2 and J is TRBJ2-7, with 7 positions matching TRBD2. The CDR3 consists of 14 residues. V shed 2 bases and J 5 bases; nucleotides not matched to a gene: 6. CDR1 SNHLY and CDR2 FYNNEI come from the germline V gene. The CDR3 here is CASSEPRLAHEQYF. The CDR3 DNA sequence: TGTGCCAGCAGTGAACCCAGACTAGCCCACGAGCAGTACTTC.

The chain links TRBV19 to TRBJ1-1; no firm D call. The V and J ends lost 1 base and 0 bases respectively, with 18 bases between them. The CDR3 length is 18 residues. The germline gives CDR1 LNHDA, CDR2 SQIVND (reference sequence). The CDR3 DNA follows: TGTGCCAGTAGTATAGTTCCCCCCGCAGATATCATGAACACTGAAGCTTTCTTT. Its protein product is CASSIVPPADIMNTEAFF.

This rearrangement joins TRBV7-3 to TRBJ2-1; the match to TRBD2 covers 8 bases. Losses at the gene ends were 2 bases for V and 3 bases for J; bases not matched to a gene: 9. The germline gives CDR1 SGHTA, CDR2 FQGTGA. The CDR3 spans 17 residues. The CDR3 here is CASSLRPGGRLYNEQFF. CDR3 nucleotides: TGTGCCAGCAGCTTACGGCCTGGCGGGAGGCTCTACAATGAGCAGTTCTTC.

The chain is built from TRBV19 and TRBJ2-5, with a weak D call TRBD1 (6 bases). The V end was cut by 1 base, the J end by 3 bases, with 12 bases between. Germline V gene lookup returns CDR1 LNHDA and CDR2 SQIVND (reference sequence). This CDR3 region has 15 residues. The chain's CDR3 is CASSIGGQSEETQYF. CDR3 DNA sequence: TGTGCCAGTAGTATAGGCGGACAGTCCGAAGAGACCCAGTACTTC. The full variable domain, rest sourced from reference TRBV19 and TRBJ2-5, is DGGITQSPKYLFRKEGQNVTLSCEQNLNHDAMYWYRQDPGQGLRLIYYSQIVNDFQKGDIAEGYSVSREKKESFPLTVTSAQKNPTAFYLCASSIGGQSEETQYFGPGTRLLVL.

This sequence joins TRBV4-2 and TRBJ2-7; D is possibly TRBD1 (5 bases). Trimming removed 0 bases from V and 1 base from J, with 7 bases in between. Germline-derived CDR1 and CDR2 are LGHNA and YNFKEQ. The CDR3 contains 14 residues. The CDR3 DNA reads as TGTGCCAGCAGCCAAGATCAGGGTTCCTACGAGCAGTACTTC. Translation: CASSQDQGSYEQYF.

The genes are TRBV6-1 and TRBJ2-5; the match to TRBD1 covers 10 bases. From germline, CDR1 is MNHNS and CDR2 SASEGT. V trimming: 3 bases; J trimming: 4 bases; junction bases outside the gene matches: 8. CDR3 size: 16 residues. DNA for the CDR3: TGTGCCAGCAGTGATTGGAGACAGGGGGCGAGAGAGACCCAGTACTTC. This gives the protein CASSDWRQGARETQYF.

This chain connects TRBV9 to TRBJ2-5, with D maybe TRBD1 (6 bases). This CDR3 contains 16 residues. Trimming stripped 0 bases from V and 6 bases from J, with 18 bases between. Germline CDR1 SGDLS, CDR2 YYNGEE. CDR3: CASSVDFQGSPKTQYF. The CDR3 nucleotides are TGTGCCAGCAGCGTAGACTTTCAGGGGTCCCCGAAGACCCAGTACTTC.

The J gene is TRBJ1-5, the V gene TRBV30, with a possible D match to TRBD1 (5 bases). The CDR3 consists of 14 residues. Trimming removed 4 bases from V and 2 bases from J, with 12 bases in between. Germline V CDR1 and CDR2: GTSNPN, SVGIG (reference sequence). This CDR3 reads CAWNGGDGNQPQHF. CDR3 nucleotides: TGTGCCTGGAACGGGGGAGACGGCAATCAGCCCCAGCATTTT.

The chain uses TRBV4-2 and TRBJ2-5, with TRBD2 matching over 8 bases. Germline CDR1 is LGHNA and CDR2 is YNFKEQ. The CDR3 loop spans 17 amino acids. With V trimmed by 3 bases and J by 1 base, 10 bases remained unmatched. The CDR3 DNA follows: TGTGCCAGCAGCCAGGATAAAGCGGGGGCCCGCCAAGAGACCCAGTACTTC. It codes for CASSQDKAGARQETQYF.

The chain is built from TRBV5-1 and TRBJ1-2; TRBD1 might be the D (6 bases). This CDR3 is built from 15 residues. Germline assignment: CDR1 SGHRS and CDR2 YFSETQ. V was pared by 0 bases and J by 6 bases, with 15 bases between. The CDR3 reads CASSLDGRGRDGYTF. The CDR3 bases are TGCGCCAGCAGCTTGGATGGGCGGGGGCGCGATGGCTACACCTTC. The full variable domain, rest sourced from reference TRBV5-1 and TRBJ1-2, is KAGVTQTPRYLIKTRGQQVTLSCSPISGHRSVSWYQQTPGQGLQFLFEYFSETQRNKGNFPGRFSGRQFSNSRSEMNVSTLELGDSALYLCASSLDGRGRDGYTFGSGTRLTVV.

This clone was recorded a few times. The chain combines TRBV3-1 (or the pseudogene TRBV3-2) with TRBJ2-7; D call uncertain. Trimming shortened V by 0 bases and J by 6 bases, and 15 bases separated the two germline ends. Germline V gives CDR1 LGHDT, CDR2 YNNKEL (reference sequence). This CDR3 comprises 15 residues. The CDR3 DNA reads TGTGCCAGCAGCCAAGATGGAGAACTCCCTTCCGAGCAGTACTTC. Translating gives CASSQDGELPSEQYF.

This chain connects TRBV11-2 to TRBJ2-2; D not resolved. V gave up 6 bases and J gave up 3 bases, with 5 bases separating them. This CDR3 contains 12 residues. Germline V gene lookup returns CDR1 SGHAT and CDR2 FQNNGV. CDR3 loop: CASRPDTGELFF. The DNA for the CDR3 is TGTGCCAGCAGACCAGACACCGGGGAGCTGTTTTTT.

This chain joins TRBV6-5 and TRBJ1-5; possibly TRBD1 for D (5 bases). CDR3 length: 15 residues. Germline V gives CDR1 MNHEY, CDR2 SVGAGI. Trimming left V 4 bases short and J 2 bases short, with 12 bases between. CDR3 DNA sequence: TGTGCCAGCAGTTCGCAGGGTAATGGCAATCAGCCCCAGCATTTT. This encodes CASSSQGNGNQPQHF.

This sequence joins TRBV5-1 and TRBJ2-1; D not resolved. This CDR3 region has 13 residues. The germline gives CDR1 SGHRS, CDR2 YFSETQ. Trimming took 5 bases from V and 7 from J, leaving 13 bases between them. The CDR3 here is CASSYMRSNEQFF. CDR3 coding DNA: TGCGCCAGCAGTTATATGCGTTCAAATGAGCAGTTCTTC.

V and J are TRBV7-2 and TRBJ1-6; 7 bases map to TRBD1. Germline V gene data show CDR1 as SGHTA and CDR2 as FQGNSA. V lost 1 base, J lost 7 bases, and 7 bases stayed unmatched. The CDR3 sequence is 16 residues long. CDR3 in amino acids: CASSLGRTGDNSPLHF. The CDR3, as DNA: TGTGCCAGCAGCTTAGGTCGCACAGGGGACAATTCACCCCTCCACTTT.

This clone was counted between two and nine times. The chain joins TRBV2 to TRBJ1-6, with D tentatively TRBD1 (6 bases). The V end lost 6 bases, the J end lost 7 bases, and 16 bases lay between the germline ends. The CDR3 consists of 15 residues. Germline values: CDR1 SNHLY, CDR2 FYNNEI. The chain's CDR3 is CASSQGVGTNSPLHF. CDR3 in DNA: TGTGCCAGCAGCCAGGGAGTTGGGACAAATTCACCCCTCCACTTT.

The chain combines TRBV2 with TRBJ2-1; 11 bases are shared with TRBD2. The CDR3 sequence is 16 residues long. CDR1 is SNHLY and CDR2 is FYNNEI in the germline V gene. Trimming cost V 4 bases and J 4 bases; bases outside gene matches: 6. The CDR3 DNA sequence: TGTGCCAGCAGTGTAGCGGGAGGGCCTGGGTACAATGAGCAGTTCTTC. Its translation: CASSVAGGPGYNEQFF.

The V call is TRBV18, the J call TRBJ1-3; D ambiguous. The CDR3 is 17 amino acids. Germline V gene lookup returns CDR1 KGHSH and CDR2 LQKENI. V lost 0 bases and J 0 bases, leaving 12 bases between the germline ends. The CDR3 is CASSPPSGSISGNTIYF. The CDR3 bases are TGTGCCAGCTCACCACCGTCGGGTTCCATCTCTGGAAACACCATATATTTT. The variable domain in full, completed from reference TRBV18 and TRBJ1-3, reads NAGVMQNPRHLVRRRGQEARLRCSPMKGHSHVYWYRQLPEEGLKFMVYLQKENIIDESGMPKERFSAEFPKEGPSILRIQQVVRGDSAAYFCASSPPSGSISGNTIYFGEGSWLTVV.

Only a few counts were recorded for this clone. J is TRBJ2-1 and V is TRBV6-1; 9 nucleotides agree with TRBD1. V shed 3 bases, J shed 7 bases, and the junction held 7 bases outside the gene matches. This CDR3 region has 15 residues. Germline V gives CDR1 MNHNS, CDR2 SASEGT. In DNA form, the CDR3 reads TGTGCCAGCAGTGATTTGGACAGGGGTCGAAATGAGCAGTTCTTC. It translates to CASSDLDRGRNEQFF.